A selection of T cell receptor beta chains follows, all from one sample in a study of T-cell memory formation after mild COVID-19. TCRdb re-called the 5' RACE reads with MiXCR, one entry per CDR3 protein. The sample holds roughly 150,000 distinct CDR3 sequences, roughly 15% seen once. What was sequenced was PBMCs or a T cell subset sorted from them (not recorded which). The receptors here all came from an adult woman who had mild COVID-19 (a few samples of this study predate the infection). Cell type and time point are not known. Each CDR3 is given with its conserved first and last residue. The D gene is left open where the match is weak. Size values are once, few and many counts, or a class for expanded clones, and some rows have none.

many	TRBJ2-1	-	TRBV7-6	CASSLRGSYNEQFF	TGTGCCAGCAGCTTACGGGGCTCCTACAATGAGCAGTTCTTC
few	TRBJ2-1	-	TRBV21-1	CASSIHSTTSGGAWVYYNEQFF	TGTGCCAGCAGCATCCACTCCACGACTAGCGGGGGGGCCTGGGTTTACTACAATGAGCAGTTCTTC
-	TRBJ2-7	TRBD2	TRBV12-3/TRBV12-4	CASSLALTGTSGSGEQYF	TGTGCCAGCAGTTTAGCTTTAACGGGGACTAGCGGGAGCGGCGAGCAGTACTTC
-	TRBJ2-7	-	TRBV7-6	CASSLSTGRAYEQYF	TGTGCCAGCAGCCTATCGACTGGACGGGCGTACGAGCAGTACTTC
-	TRBJ2-3	TRBD2	TRBV7-6	CASSLERGAGDTQYF	TGTGCCAGCAGCTTAGAGCGGGGGGCAGGAGATACGCAGTATTTT
-	TRBJ2-7	-	TRBV4-1	CASSQDWADRHPSNEQYF	TGCGCCAGCAGCCAAGATTGGGCGGACAGACACCCCTCGAACGAGCAGTACTTC
many	TRBJ2-7	-	TRBV20-1	CSANRDTSYEQYF	TGCAGTGCCAACCGGGACACCTCCTACGAGCAGTACTTC
few	TRBJ1-1	-	TRBV7-3	CASSLTGVPTPEAFF	TGTGCCAGCAGCTTAACAGGGGTCCCCACGCCTGAAGCTTTCTTT
-	TRBJ2-7	-	TRBV14	CASSQRSSSYEQYF	TGTGCCAGCAGCCAGCGGAGTAGCTCCTACGAGCAGTACTTC
-	TRBJ2-5	TRBD1	TRBV19	CASSPWTGGQETQYF	TGTGCCAGTAGTCCGTGGACAGGCGGCCAAGAGACCCAGTACTTC
-	TRBJ2-7	-	TRBV20-1	CSARDSADLSYEQYF	TGCAGTGCTAGAGATTCGGCAGACCTCTCCTACGAGCAGTACTTC
-	TRBJ2-3	-	TRBV7-8	CASQRTGTDTQYF	TGTGCCAGCCAGCGGACCGGCACAGATACGCAGTATTTT
few	TRBJ2-1	-	TRBV9	CASSALGHEQFF	TGTGCCAGCAGCGCCCTTGGGCATGAGCAGTTCTTC
-	TRBJ2-7	-	TRBV14	CASSQEDGYSSYEQYF	TGTGCCAGCAGCCAAGAAGATGGATATAGCTCCTACGAGCAGTACTTC
few	TRBJ2-3	-	TRBV13	CASSLGITSSTDTQYF	TGTGCCAGCAGCTTAGGGATAACTTCTAGCACAGATACGCAGTATTTT
-	TRBJ1-2	-	TRBV5-4	CASSGSERAFYGYTF	TGTGCCAGCAGCGGGTCGGAGAGGGCTTTCTATGGCTACACCTTC
-	TRBJ2-7	-	TRBV4-2	CASSQDWGNYEQYF	TGTGCCAGCAGCCAAGATTGGGGAAATTACGAGCAGTACTTC
many	TRBJ2-5	-	TRBV29-1	CSVGAVQETQYF	TGCAGCGTTGGGGCGGTCCAAGAGACCCAGTACTTC
-	TRBJ2-7	TRBD2	TRBV15	CATSRGGGPLMGEQYF	TGTGCCACCAGCAGAGGGGGGGGACCTCTCATGGGCGAGCAGTACTTC
few	TRBJ2-1	-	TRBV5-1	CASSLGGADYNEQFF	TGCGCCAGCAGCTTGGGAGGAGCCGACTACAATGAGCAGTTCTTC
few	TRBJ2-7	-	TRBV4-1	CASSQVRGLTSGEQYF	TGCGCCAGCAGCCAAGTGAGGGGTCTGACGAGTGGGGAGCAGTACTTC
-	TRBJ2-3	-	TRBV7-2	CASSSRLGVTQYF	TGTGCCAGCAGTTCTAGGCTCGGGGTTACGCAGTATTTT
many	TRBJ2-5	-	TRBV15	CATSRDPGQQETQYF	TGTGCCACCAGCAGAGACCCGGGTCAGCAAGAGACCCAGTACTTC
few	TRBJ1-1	-	TRBV5-1	CASSFKPDTEAFF	TGCGCCAGCAGCTTCAAACCGGACACTGAAGCTTTCTTT
-	TRBJ2-1	TRBD1	TRBV29-1	CSVTGLLYNEQFF	TGCAGCGTGACAGGGTTGCTCTACAATGAGCAGTTCTTC
-	TRBJ2-7	-	TRBV24-1	CATSDDQGPEQYF	TGTGCCACCAGTGACGACCAGGGGCCTGAGCAGTACTTC
few	TRBJ2-3	-	TRBV11-2	CASSFGSDTQYF	TGTGCCAGCAGCTTCGGATCAGATACGCAGTATTTT
-	TRBJ2-7	TRBD1	TRBV12-5	CASGPGQGIEEQYF	TGTGCTAGTGGTCCCGGACAGGGGATAGAGGAGCAGTACTTC
few	TRBJ1-1	TRBD1	TRBV7-9	CASSEGTGLNTEAFF	TGTGCCAGCAGCGAAGGGACAGGGTTGAACACTGAAGCTTTCTTT
-	TRBJ2-5	-	TRBV12-3/TRBV12-4	CASSLRRAAQETQYF	TGTGCCAGCAGTTTACGGCGGGCGGCACAAGAGACCCAGTACTTC
-	TRBJ2-7	TRBD2	TRBV7-2	CASSSHWTSGSLGDEQYF	TGTGCCAGCAGCTCCCATTGGACTAGCGGGAGCCTCGGGGACGAGCAGTACTTC
few	TRBJ2-2	TRBD1	TRBV12-3/TRBV12-4	CASSVQGDTGELFF	TGTGCCAGCAGTGTACAGGGGGACACCGGGGAGCTGTTTTTT
-	TRBJ1-1	-	TRBV7-8	CASSLADSGVGTEAFF	TGTGCCAGCAGCTTAGCCGATTCAGGGGTTGGCACTGAAGCTTTCTTT
few	TRBJ1-4	-	TRBV7-2	CASSPFIGGEKLFF	TGTGCCAGCAGCCCGTTTATTGGCGGAGAAAAACTGTTTTTT
-	TRBJ2-7	-	TRBV20-1	CSAFRDVSSYEQYF	TGCAGTGCGTTCCGGGACGTGAGCTCCTACGAGCAGTACTTC
few	TRBJ1-2	-	TRBV5-5	CASSLVAAYGYTF	TGTGCCAGCAGCTTGGTGGCGGCCTATGGCTACACCTTC
-	TRBJ2-7	-	TRBV2	CAGSVTFLSYEQYF	TGTGCCGGGTCCGTGACATTTCTCTCCTACGAGCAGTACTTC
-	TRBJ2-3	-	TRBV7-2	CASSLRGVAQTADTQYF	TGTGCCAGCAGCCTCCGAGGGGTAGCGCAGACCGCGGATACGCAGTATTTT
few	TRBJ2-7	-	TRBV4-1	CASSQERGAYGEQYF	TGCGCCAGCAGCCAAGAGAGGGGTGCCTATGGGGAGCAGTACTTC
-	TRBJ2-1	-	TRBV29-1	CSVETGMWGNEQFF	TGCAGCGTCGAAACCGGGATGTGGGGCAATGAGCAGTTCTTC
-	TRBJ2-1	TRBD2	TRBV20-1	CSARSPSGYFYEQFF	TGCAGTGCCCGGAGCCCTAGCGGGTATTTCTATGAGCAGTTCTTC
-	TRBJ2-2	TRBD2	TRBV7-8	CASSPRLAGPRRPELFF	TGTGCCAGCAGCCCCCGACTAGCGGGTCCTAGACGCCCTGAGCTGTTTTTT
few	TRBJ2-7	-	TRBV27	CASSLLQGSSYEQYF	TGTGCCAGCAGCCTACTGCAGGGCAGCTCCTACGAGCAGTACTTC
few	TRBJ2-7	-	TRBV12-3/TRBV12-4	CASRETSTYEQYF	TGTGCCAGCAGGGAGACTAGTACCTACGAGCAGTACTTC